Following are 16 T cell receptor beta chains from one sample sequenced in a study of identical twins. TCRdb called the 5' RACE reads again in MiXCR, with one record for every CDR3 protein. The table records a few hundred thousand distinct CDR3 sequences, 9.5% to 10% of them present only once. The data were also submitted as part of a second study, on yellow fever vaccine responses in identical twins.

The sequencing sample was made of PBMCs. These receptors were obtained from a woman aged 18-29 years in good health.

The sample holds many counts of this clonotype. The chain couples TRBV4-1 to TRBJ1-5; 8 bases match TRBD1. Per the germline V gene, CDR1 is MGHRA and CDR2 is YSYEKL. This CDR3 spans 16 amino acids. V trimming: 0 bases; J trimming: 0 bases; junction bases outside the gene matches: 1. CDR3 in amino acids: CASSQDGQGSNQPQHF. As DNA, the CDR3 is TGCGCCAGCAGCCAAGATGGACAGGGTAGCAATCAGCCCCAGCATTTT.

This clonotype has only a few counts. The chain joins TRBV20-1 to TRBJ2-3, with TRBD2 identical over 12 bases. This CDR3 region has 17 residues. The V segment lost 0 bases and the J segment 0 bases; nucleotides outside the gene matches: 4. Germline assignment: CDR1 DFQATT and CDR2 SNEGSKA (reference sequence). The CDR3 sequence: CSARDLTSGRSTDTQYF. DNA for the CDR3: TGCAGTGCTAGAGATCTGACTAGCGGGAGAAGCACAGATACGCAGTATTTT.

This clonotype has at least ten counts. The chain is built from TRBV12-3 or TRBV12-4 and TRBJ2-2; no clear D gene. The CDR3 length is 14 residues. V gave up 2 bases and J gave up 1 base, with 5 bases separating them. The CDR3 bases are TGTGCCAGCAGTTTATTTAGGAACACCGGGGAGCTGTTTTTT. Translation: CASSLFRNTGELFF.

This clonotype was found a few times. The chain joins TRBV7-9 to TRBJ2-7; the D gene is possibly TRBD1 (5 bases). This CDR3 region has 15 residues. Germline CDR1 SEHNR, CDR2 FQNEAQ (reference sequence). Deletions cut 4 bases from V and 2 bases from J, with 15 bases between. CDR3 in DNA: TGTGCCAGCAGCTCCCGACCATCAGGGACCTACGAGCAGTACTTC. Translated, it gives CASSSRPSGTYEQYF. Full variable domain (rest looked up from reference TRBV7-9 and TRBJ2-7): DTGVSQNPRHKITKRGQNVTFRCDPISEHNRLYWYRQTLGQGPEFLTYFQNEAQLEKSRLLSDRFSAERPKGSFSTLEIQRTEQGDSAMYLCASSSRPSGTYEQYFGPGTRLTVT.

There are a few counts of this clonotype. DNA of the CDR3: TGTGCCAGTAGTTTCTTGCAGGTCGGGGAGCTGTTTTTT. Protein product: CASSFLQVGELFF. The rearrangement joins TRBV19 to TRBJ2-2; D unresolved. Trimming left V 5 bases short and J 7 bases short, with 11 bases between. The CDR3 totals 13 residues. Germline CDR1 LNHDA, CDR2 SQIVND (reference sequence). The whole variable domain, filled in from reference TRBV19 and TRBJ2-2, reads DGGITQSPKYLFRKEGQNVTLSCEQNLNHDAMYWYRQDPGQGLRLIYYSQIVNDFQKGDIAEGYSVSREKKESFPLTVTSAQKNPTAFYLCASSFLQVGELFFGEGSRLTVL.

This clonotype was observed a handful of times. The chain uses TRBV7-2 and TRBJ2-1; 9 nucleotides agree with TRBD2. Trimming removed 0 bases from V and 5 bases from J; junction bases left unmatched: 8. The CDR3 runs to 17 residues. Germline CDR1 SGHTA, CDR2 FQGNSA. This chain's CDR3 is CASSLAGQASGDNEQFF. In nucleotides, the CDR3 is TGTGCCAGCAGCTTAGCGGGCCAGGCTAGCGGGGACAATGAGCAGTTCTTC.

This clonotype was seen a few times. V usage is TRBV20-1 and J usage is TRBJ2-7; D not resolved. The length of the CDR3 is 17 residues. The germline V gene encodes CDR1 DFQATT and CDR2 SNEGSKA (reference sequence). The germline V and J ends were trimmed by 4 bases and 2 bases, with 24 bases remaining between them. The CDR3 nucleotides read TGCAGTGCTACCTTCTCCCCTCTCGTGTCCGAAACCTACGAGCAGTACTTC. The encoded protein is CSATFSPLVSETYEQYF.

The V and J genes are TRBV30 and TRBJ2-7; TRBD1 matches at 9 bases. The CDR3 is 13 residues long. Germline trimming cut 6 bases from V and 4 bases from J; bases unmatched to any gene: 7. Germline values: CDR1 GTSNPN, CDR2 SVGIG (reference sequence). CDR3: CACAGQGSYEQYF. DNA for the CDR3: TGTGCCTGTGCGGGACAGGGATCATACGAGCAGTACTTC.

This clonotype appeared many times. The chain combines TRBV10-2 with TRBJ2-4, with 9 bases identical to TRBD1. Germline V gene sequence: CDR1 WSHSY, CDR2 SAAADI. Trimming cost V 8 bases and J 7 bases; bases outside gene matches: 12. The CDR3 spans 15 residues. CDR3 DNA: TGCGCCAGCTGGGGGACAGGGACCCTGGGGAACATTCAGTACTTC. Protein sequence: CASWGTGTLGNIQYF.

This clonotype was observed many times. The genes are TRBV20-1 and TRBJ2-3, with TRBD2 identical over 12 bases. The V and J ends lost 0 bases and 0 bases, in that order; junction bases with no gene match: 1. The CDR3 consists of 16 residues. The germline gives CDR1 DFQATT, CDR2 SNEGSKA (reference sequence). The CDR3 coding sequence is TGCAGTGCTAGAGAGACTAGCGGGAGAAGCACAGATACGCAGTATTTT. It yields the protein CSARETSGRSTDTQYF.

The CDR3 bases are TGTGCCAGCATCAAACGACAGGCCCAAGAGACCCAGTACTTC. Its translation: CASIKRQAQETQYF. This chain joins TRBV6-1 and TRBJ2-5, with D possibly matching TRBD1 (6 bases). V lost 7 bases and J 1 base, leaving 13 bases between the germline ends. Germline CDR1 reads MNHNS; CDR2 reads SASEGT. CDR3 length: 14 amino acids.

This clonotype was picked up many times. The V call is TRBV29-1, the J call TRBJ2-3; D possibly corresponds to TRBD1 (5 bases). V dropped 3 bases and J dropped 3 bases, with 10 bases sitting between them. Germline V gives CDR1 SQVTM, CDR2 ANQGSEA. The CDR3 loop spans 13 amino acids. CDR3 coding DNA: TGCAGCGTTGAGGTCAGGGTGACAGATACGCAGTATTTT. Its protein is CSVEVRVTDTQYF.

The chain links TRBV12-3 or TRBV12-4 to TRBJ2-1; TRBD2 aligns across 7 bases. With 6 bases clipped from V and 7 bases from J, the junction kept 12 bases outside the gene matches. The CDR3 length is 15 residues. The chain's CDR3 is CASRGGASRDNEQFF. The CDR3 DNA follows: TGTGCCAGCAGGGGAGGGGCTTCCCGGGATAATGAGCAGTTCTTC.

This rearrangement joins TRBV7-8 to TRBJ1-6; no definite D call. Germline V gene lookup returns CDR1 SGHVS and CDR2 FQNEAQ. The V gene lost 1 base and the J gene lost 7 bases, with 8 bases spanning the gap. The CDR3 length is 14 residues. The chain's CDR3 is CASSLETSNSPLHF. Here the CDR3 DNA reads TGTGCCAGCAGCTTAGAGACATCCAATTCACCCCTCCACTTT.

The V and J genes are TRBV6-5 and TRBJ2-1, with D tentatively TRBD1 (6 bases). CDR1 MNHEY and CDR2 SVGAGI come from the germline V gene. V dropped 3 bases and J dropped 0 bases, with 9 bases sitting between them. The CDR3 is made up of 15 amino acids. The CDR3 spells CASSYETGSYNEQFF. In DNA, the CDR3 is TGTGCCAGCAGTTATGAGACAGGCTCCTACAATGAGCAGTTCTTC.

This clonotype was counted many times. CDR3 DNA: TGCGCCAGCAGTAGGGAGAGACACAATGAGCAGTTCTTC. Amino acid sequence: CASSRERHNEQFF. The chain couples TRBV5-1 to TRBJ2-1; D perhaps matches TRBD2 (5 bases). CDR3 length equals 13 residues. The V end lost 5 bases, the J end lost 5 bases, and 11 bases lay between the germline ends. Germline loops: CDR1 SGHRS, CDR2 YFSETQ.